This T cell receptor (beta chain) comes out of a study of radiation and T cells in renal cell carcinoma. As concerns this clone: Antigen specificity is unknown.

There are 13 residues in the CDR3. Per germline, CDR1 GTSNPN and CDR2 SVGIG (reference sequence). Trimming stripped 0 bases from V and 0 bases from J, with 5 bases between. This sample's time point: baseline pretreatment blood. Described treatment: 15 Gy SBRT to primary tumor, nephrectomy 4 weeks later. Assay: immunoSEQ multiplex PCR; the TCRdb copy retains only in-frame clones and omits some. The sample has under 65,000 clones, about three quarters seen once. Broader study findings: No pretreatment tumor biopsies were available for baseline clonotypes.

The source material was blood, sampled from a patient whose treatment included radiotherapy and nephrectomy. The source is a man aged 55 to 70 with renal cell carcinoma. The chain employs TRBV30 and TRBJ1-1; no reliable D call. CDR3 nucleotides: TGTGCCTGGAGTGTCGGGGTGAACACTGAAGCTTTCTTT. Translating gives CAWSVGVNTEAFF.